This T cell receptor beta chain was recovered during a study of response to subunit inactivated influenza vaccine. This clonotype has a count of ten or more. One entry per CDR3 protein results from TCRdb running MiXCR on the RT-PCR reads. The profile covers roughly 700,000 distinct CDR3 sequences, with about a sixth appearing a single time and around 10% taken by the ten largest. This receptor was obtained from a man aged 45-60 years who received an inactivated influenza vaccine. Sequencing was performed on PBMCs from blood, taken 11 to 12 days after vaccination.

The CDR3 DNA reads as TGTGCCAGCAGTTTCAGTGATCGGGCCTATGGGACCCAGTACTTC. Protein: CASSFSDRAYGTQYF. The chain is built from TRBV28 and TRBJ2-5; D remains unclear. This CDR3 spans 15 amino acids. Germline V CDR1 and CDR2: MDHEN, SYDVKM. The V gene lost 3 bases and the J gene lost 7 bases, with 18 bases spanning the gap.